This T cell receptor beta chain was captured by sequencing in a study of OX40 agonist ivuxolimab in advanced cancers. Germline CDR1 reads MGHRA; CDR2 reads YSYEKL. The V end was cut by 4 bases, the J end by 4 bases, with 13 bases between. CDR3 length: 14 residues. In the case of this clone: Its antigen is not identified.

Study findings and constraints: Within 6 weeks, CD4+ and CD8+ blood T cells expanded clonally at 0.1 to 3.0 mg/kg.

TCRdb's table, derived via immunoSEQ multiplex PCR, lists solely in-frame clones and lacks some. Of around 63,000 clones in the sample, 85% to 90% were seen once. This sample comprised CD4+ or CD8+ T cells sorted from blood, obtained in a trial of the OX40 agonist ivuxolimab. The chain recombines TRBV4-1 with TRBJ1-1; unclear D gene. The receptor was isolated from an adult with an advanced solid tumor such as melanoma, head and neck, liver or kidney cancer. The CDR3 nucleotides are TGCGCCAGCAGCCCGTGGCGGGGTTCCACTGAAGCTTTCTTT. This encodes CASSPWRGSTEAFF.